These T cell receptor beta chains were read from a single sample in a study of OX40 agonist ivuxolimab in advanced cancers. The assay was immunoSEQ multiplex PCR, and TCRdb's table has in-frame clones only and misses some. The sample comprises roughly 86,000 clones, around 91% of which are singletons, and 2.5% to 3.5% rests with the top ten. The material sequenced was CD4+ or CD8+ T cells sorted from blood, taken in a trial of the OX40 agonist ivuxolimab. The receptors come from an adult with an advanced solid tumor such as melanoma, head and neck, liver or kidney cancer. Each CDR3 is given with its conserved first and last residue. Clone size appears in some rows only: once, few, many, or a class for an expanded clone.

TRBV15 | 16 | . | CATSRVPRAWGTEAFF
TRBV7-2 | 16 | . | CASSLDQGALGYGYTF
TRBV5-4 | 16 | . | CASSQDPDRGSEGYTF
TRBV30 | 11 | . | CAWARTDTQYF
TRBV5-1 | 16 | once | CASSFDATGGTDTQYF
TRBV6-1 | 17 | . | CASSEAYIGPRNTEAFF
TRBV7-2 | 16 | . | CASSLSGGLHYQPQHF
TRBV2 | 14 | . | CASSLGDFTDTQYF
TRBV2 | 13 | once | CASSDIMGQPQHF
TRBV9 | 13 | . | CASSVGPRETQYF
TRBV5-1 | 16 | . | CASSLGLAAYQETQYF
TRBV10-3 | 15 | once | CATKRGGISYNEQFF
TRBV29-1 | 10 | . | CSVEEEKLFF
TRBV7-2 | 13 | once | CASSPDRDYGYTF
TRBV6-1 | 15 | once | CASSEARDSYNEQFF
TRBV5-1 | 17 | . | CASSPGTGMVTNEKLFF
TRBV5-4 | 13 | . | CASSRDTIETQYF
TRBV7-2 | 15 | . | CASSKTGSSYNEQFF
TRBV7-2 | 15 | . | CASSLEGSSYNEQFF
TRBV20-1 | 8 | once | CRGEEQYF
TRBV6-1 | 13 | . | CASSDLAGVEQYF
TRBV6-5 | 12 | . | CASRGQVYGYTF
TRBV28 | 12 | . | CASSWAGEKLFF
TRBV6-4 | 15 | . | CASSAHWTDSLTAFF